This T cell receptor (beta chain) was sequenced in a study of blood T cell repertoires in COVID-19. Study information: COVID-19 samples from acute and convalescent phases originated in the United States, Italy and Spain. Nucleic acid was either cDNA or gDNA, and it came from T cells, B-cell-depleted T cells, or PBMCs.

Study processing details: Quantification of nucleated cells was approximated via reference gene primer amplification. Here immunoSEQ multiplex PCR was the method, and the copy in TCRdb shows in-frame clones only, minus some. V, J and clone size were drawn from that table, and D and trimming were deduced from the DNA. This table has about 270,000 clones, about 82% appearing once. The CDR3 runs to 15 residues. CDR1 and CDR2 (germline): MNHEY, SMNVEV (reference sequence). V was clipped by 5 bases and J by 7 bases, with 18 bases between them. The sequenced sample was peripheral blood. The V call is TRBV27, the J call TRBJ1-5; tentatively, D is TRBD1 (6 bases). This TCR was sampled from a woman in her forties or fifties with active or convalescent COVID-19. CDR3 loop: CASSPFQGLEQPQHF. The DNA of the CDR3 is TGTGCCAGCAGTCCATTTCAGGGGTTGGAGCAGCCCCAGCATTTT.